One and the same sample provided the 21 T cell receptor beta chains below, sequenced in a study of blood T cell repertoires in COVID-19. The table came from immunoSEQ multiplex PCR; TCRdb's copy has only in-frame clones and leaves some out. The sample includes under 150,000 clones, about four fifths of them seen just once. Sequenced material: peripheral blood. The receptors were sampled from a woman in her 40s with acute or convalescent COVID-19.

This rearrangement joins TRBV7-9 to TRBJ1-3; a possible D gene is TRBD1 (6 bases). V gave up 2 bases and J gave up 3 bases, with 17 bases separating them. This CDR3 contains 17 residues. Looked up from germline, CDR1 is SEHNR and CDR2 is FQNEAQ (reference sequence). The CDR3 bases are TGTGCCAGCAGCTTAAAGTGGGCAGGGGAGAATGGAAACACCATATATTTT. Protein: CASSLKWAGENGNTIYF.

This sequence joins TRBV3-1 (or the pseudogene TRBV3-2) and TRBJ1-5; D gene unclear. The CDR3 contains 12 residues. Germline CDR1 reads LGHDT; CDR2 reads YNNKEL (reference sequence). V was pared by 2 bases and J by 10 bases, with 9 bases between. For the CDR3, the DNA is TGTGCCAGCAGCCAACCCCCCAGTCCCCAGCATTTT. Its translation: CASSQPPSPQHF.

In this sample, this clone turned up a few times. The chain is built from TRBV7-2 and TRBJ2-1; TRBD2 matches 7 bases. The CDR3 length is 16 residues. The V gene end was trimmed by 5 bases and the J gene end by 2 bases; junction bases not matched to a gene: 9. CDR1 and CDR2 from the germline V gene are SGHTA and FQGNSA. CDR3 protein: CASSPGGGTPYNEQFF. The CDR3 region has the DNA TGTGCCAGCAGCCCGGGGGGAGGGACCCCCTACAATGAGCAGTTCTTC.

The chain recombines TRBV7-9 with TRBJ2-1; perhaps TRBD1 as D (5 bases). Trimming cost V 2 bases and J 0 bases, with 8 bases left between them. The CDR3 is made up of 15 amino acids. CDR1 is SEHNR and CDR2 is FQNEAQ in the germline V gene (reference sequence). The CDR3, as DNA: TGTGCCAGCAGCTTACAGGGCAGCTCCTACAATGAGCAGTTCTTC. Protein sequence: CASSLQGSSYNEQFF.

The chain is built from TRBV7-2 and TRBJ1-4; no firm D call. The V end was cut by 2 bases, the J end by 0 bases, with 7 bases between. Germline loops: CDR1 SGHTA, CDR2 FQGNSA. The CDR3 consists of 15 residues. The CDR3 loop reads CASSLRGTTNEKLFF. CDR3 nucleotides: TGTGCCAGCAGCTTACGAGGTACAACTAATGAAAAACTGTTTTTT.

The chain couples TRBV20-1 to TRBJ2-3, with 7 positions matching TRBD2. Germline-derived CDR1 and CDR2 are DFQATT and SNEGSKA (reference sequence). This CDR3 has 16 residues. The V segment lost 3 bases and the J segment 0 bases; nucleotides outside the gene matches: 9. The DNA for the CDR3 is TGCAGTGCTAGTGCTCCTAGCGGTACTAGCACAGATACGCAGTATTTT. Protein product: CSASAPSGTSTDTQYF.

The J gene is TRBJ1-1, the V gene TRBV18; the D is unclear. CDR3 length equals 16 residues. The V gene lost 3 bases and the J gene lost 2 bases, with 16 bases spanning the gap. Germline values: CDR1 KGHSH, CDR2 LQKENI. This CDR3 reads CASSPASSRPNTEAFF. The CDR3 coding sequence is TGTGCCAGCTCACCGGCGTCTTCCAGGCCTAACACTGAAGCTTTCTTT.

The chain uses TRBV30 and TRBJ1-5; D unresolved. The V gene lost 2 bases and the J gene lost 4 bases, with 9 bases spanning the gap. The CDR3 is 13 amino acids. Germline lookup yields CDR1 GTSNPN and CDR2 SVGIG (reference sequence). For the CDR3, the DNA is TGTGCCTGGAGTAGGCAGGCAAATCAGCCCCAGCATTTT. It codes for CAWSRQANQPQHF.

This chain connects TRBV12-3 or TRBV12-4 to TRBJ2-7, with TRBD2 matching over 7 bases. The CDR3 has 13 amino acids. The ends lost 3 bases at V and 5 bases at J; junction bases unmatched: 4. For the CDR3, the DNA is TGTGCCAGCAGTTTTGGGGGGGGTAACGAGCAGTACTTC. The encoded protein is CASSFGGGNEQYF.

The J gene is TRBJ1-1, the V gene TRBV5-5, with a weak D call TRBD1 (6 bases). The CDR3 runs to 16 residues. Germline V gene sequence: CDR1 SGHKS, CDR2 YYEKEE (reference sequence). V was cut by 1 base and J by 3 bases, with 16 bases left in between. DNA of the CDR3: TGTGCCAGCAGCTTGTCCGTCAGGGAGGGGGACACTGAAGCTTTCTTT. Amino acid sequence: CASSLSVREGDTEAFF.

The chain links TRBV9 to TRBJ2-7; tentative D call: TRBD1 (5 bases). The V end lost 4 bases, the J end lost 4 bases, and 18 bases lay between the germline ends. This CDR3 is 15 amino acids long. CDR1 and CDR2 (germline): SGDLS, YYNGEE. CDR3 loop: CASSNRQSEVYEQYF. The CDR3 nucleotides read TGTGCCAGCAGCAATCGACAGTCGGAAGTATACGAGCAGTACTTC. The entire variable domain, with the rest obtained from reference TRBV9 and TRBJ2-7, is as follows: DSGVTQTPKHLITATGQRVTLRCSPRSGDLSVYWYQQSLDQGLQFLIQYYNGEERAKGNILERFSAQQFPDLHSELNLSSLELGDSALYFCASSNRQSEVYEQYFGPGTRLTVT.

CDR3: CASRPPGRIYGYTF. The CDR3 DNA follows: TGTGCCAGCAGACCCCCAGGGCGTATCTATGGCTACACCTTC. V and J are TRBV6-5 and TRBJ1-2, with D possibly TRBD1 on 5 matching bases. This CDR3 comprises 14 residues. Germline loops: CDR1 MNHEY, CDR2 SVGAGI. V was shortened by 6 bases and J by 4 bases, with 15 bases between the two germline ends.

The rearrangement uses TRBV9 and TRBJ2-3; the D gene is possibly TRBD2 (5 bases). V was trimmed by 2 bases and J by 3 bases, leaving 19 bases between them. The CDR3 totals 17 residues. From germline, CDR1 is SGDLS and CDR2 YYNGEE. CDR3 nucleotide sequence: TGTGCCAGCAGCGTCCTACCGGGGTATTTTTCTACAGATACGCAGTATTTT. It is translated as CASSVLPGYFSTDTQYF.

This clone has just one count. J is TRBJ1-4 and V is TRBV18; tentative D call: TRBD1 (6 bases). The germline gives CDR1 KGHSH, CDR2 LQKENI. This CDR3 region has 16 residues. Trimming took 2 bases from V and 0 from J, leaving 10 bases between them. The CDR3 loop reads CASSPRTVATNEKLFF. The CDR3 region has the DNA TGTGCCAGCTCACCAAGGACAGTCGCAACTAATGAAAAACTGTTTTTT. Using reference TRBV18 and TRBJ1-4 for the parts outside the CDR3, the full variable domain is NAGVMQNPRHLVRRRGQEARLRCSPMKGHSHVYWYRQLPEEGLKFMVYLQKENIIDESGMPKERFSAEFPKEGPSILRIQQVVRGDSAAYFCASSPRTVATNEKLFFGSGTQLSVL.

The chain's CDR3 is CSASMFDLADSTDTQYF. CDR3 in DNA: TGCAGTGCTAGTATGTTTGATTTGGCGGATAGCACAGATACGCAGTATTTT. The chain recombines TRBV20-1 with TRBJ2-3; D call uncertain. V gave up 3 bases and J gave up 0 bases, with 19 bases separating them. CDR1 and CDR2 from the germline V gene are DFQATT and SNEGSKA (reference sequence). CDR3 length: 17 amino acids.

This chain uses TRBV29-1 with TRBJ1-3; TRBD1 matches 9 bases. The trim removed 6 bases at V and 4 bases at J, leaving 4 bases unmatched. The CDR3 consists of 13 residues. In germline, CDR1 is SQVTM, CDR2 ANQGSEA. The CDR3 DNA follows: TGCAGCGTGGGGACAGGGATCGGAAACACCATATATTTT. Translation gives CSVGTGIGNTIYF.

The rearrangement links TRBV19 to TRBJ1-1; no firm D call. Germline V lookup: CDR1 LNHDA, CDR2 SQIVND (reference sequence). Deletions cut 4 bases from V and 4 bases from J, with 7 bases between. This CDR3 spans 12 amino acids. The CDR3 DNA reads as TGTGCCAGTAGTAGGGAGGGCACTGAAGCTTTCTTT. It yields the protein CASSREGTEAFF.

The chain recombines TRBV4-3 with TRBJ1-2; 8 positions agree with TRBD1. V dropped 1 base and J dropped 5; count of bases not matched to a gene: 6. The CDR3 is 15 amino acids. CDR1 and CDR2 from the germline V gene are LGHNA and YSLEER. CDR3 protein: CASSQAAGGAYGYTF. The CDR3, as DNA: TGCGCCAGCAGCCAAGCTGCAGGGGGCGCGTATGGCTACACCTTC.

The chain is built from TRBV7-2 and TRBJ2-1, with 12 positions matching TRBD2. The germline V gene encodes CDR1 SGHTA and CDR2 FQGNSA. The CDR3 length is 16 residues. Trimming cost V 4 bases and J 9 bases; bases outside gene matches: 10. The CDR3, as DNA: TGTGCCAGCAGCTCCCCCCGGACTAGCGGGGTTCGTGAGCAGTTCTTC. Translating gives CASSSPRTSGVREQFF.

V usage is TRBV19 and J usage is TRBJ1-1; maybe TRBD1 (6 bases). The V end lost 1 base, the J end lost 7 bases, and 13 bases lay between the germline ends. The CDR3 totals 14 residues. The germline V gene has CDR1 LNHDA and CDR2 SQIVND (reference sequence). The CDR3 DNA is TGTGCCAGTAGTATAGGCCAGGGGAGAGGTGAAGCTTTCTTT. Amino acid sequence: CASSIGQGRGEAFF.

V usage is TRBV7-3 and J usage is TRBJ1-3, with 7 bases fitting TRBD1. Germline V CDR1 and CDR2: SGHTA, FQGTGA. The CDR3 sequence is 16 residues long. The ends lost 5 bases at V and 0 bases at J; junction bases unmatched: 7. In nucleotides, the CDR3 is TGTGCCAGCAGCCCAGGACAGGCGGGCTCTGGAAACACCATATATTTT. Its translation is CASSPGQAGSGNTIYF.